This T cell receptor beta chain was captured in a study of T-cell reconstitution after alpha-beta-depleted transplantation in children. Broader study findings: The main origin of T-cell counts and diversity one year after transplant was newly produced T cells.

Points on this clonotype: Its specificity is not known.

A TCRbeta library incorporating unique molecular identifiers was prepared. MiXCR, run by TCRdb on the PCR reads, gives a single entry per CDR3 protein. Among about 120,000 distinct CDR3 sequences listed, 23% were seen once. Germline V gene lookup returns CDR1 SEHNR and CDR2 FQNEAQ (reference sequence). This CDR3 has 16 amino acids. V lost 5 bases, J lost 5 bases, and 12 bases stayed unmatched. The clonotype originates from a male patient between 2 and 9 years old who had a stem cell transplant for chronic granulomatous disease, so the T cells may come from the graft donor. This material consisted of PBMCs, mostly from graft donor cells, taken 180 days after TCRalphabeta/CD19-depleted stem cell transplant. The chain is built from TRBV7-9 and TRBJ2-1; TRBD1 aligns across 7 bases. CDR3 in DNA: TGTGCCAGCAGCCCCATTCCGGGACAGAGAGACAATGAGCAGTTCTTC. Its protein is CASSPIPGQRDNEQFF.